This paragraph covers one T cell receptor (beta chain) sequence. No antigen is known for it. The sample comes from a study of CD8+CD57+ T cells in acquired aplastic anemia. Study-wide points: There were approximately 27 CD8+ CDR3 sequences that occurred in both patients and controls. Statistical testing detected no significant gap in CD8+ Simpson's diversity between patients and controls.

It was patients with CD8+CD57+ cell expansion by flow cytometry who were chosen for sequencing. Severe acquired aplastic anemia affected all patients. Germline CDR1 reads ENHRY; CDR2 reads SYGVKD. V lost 5 bases and J 1 base, leaving 11 bases between the germline ends. This CDR3 region has 14 residues. Genomic DNA provided the template from which TCR beta VDJ and CDR3 profiles were obtained. TCRdb used MiXCR to reprocess the reads, holding one entry per CDR3 protein. The data show 450,000 to 550,000 distinct CDR3 sequences, roughly a third seen once. The source material was sorted CD4+, CD8+, or CD8+CD57+ T cells (not recorded which) from PBMCs. This clonotype was sampled from a human donor with aplastic anemia. The chain is built from TRBV10-3 and TRBJ1-1, with a tentative D call TRBD1 (6 bases). In DNA form, the CDR3 reads TGTGCCATCAGTTACAACAGGGCGAACACTGAAGCTTTCTTT. This gives the protein CAISYNRANTEAFF.